This TCR beta chain is from a study of Graves' ophthalmopathy and Graves' hyperthyroidism. This clonotype was picked up many times. Germline-derived CDR1 and CDR2 are SGHRS and YFSETQ. The CDR3 contains 14 residues. V dropped 1 base and J dropped 5 bases, with 12 bases sitting between them. TCR beta CDR3 regions were amplified from RNA transcripts. RT-PCR was first run with HTBI primers, then multiplex PCR in a second round. One entry per CDR3 protein, called by TCRdb with MiXCR from the multiplex PCR reads. The sample shows some 350,000 distinct CDR3 sequences, about a sixth of them seen only once. Sequencing was performed on peripheral blood. The V and J genes are TRBV5-1 and TRBJ2-5; D perhaps matches TRBD1 (6 bases). This receptor was identified in an adult woman with stable Graves' hyperthyroidism. The CDR3: CASSLRTESETQYF. Written as DNA, the CDR3 is TGCGCCAGCAGCTTGAGGACAGAAAGCGAGACCCAGTACTTC.